This T cell receptor beta chain was recovered during a study of CD8 T cells in Susac syndrome. The germline V gene has CDR1 MNHEY and CDR2 SVGAGI. V lost 10 bases and J 6 bases, leaving 21 bases between the germline ends. This CDR3 region has 14 residues. It was with random hexamers that roughly 0.5 to 1 ug RNA was reverse transcribed. Amplification of TCR beta CDR3 used immunoSEQ multiplex PCR across 54 Vbeta and 13 Jbeta. TCRdb re-derived calls from the immunoSEQ multiplex PCR reads in MiXCR, one entry per CDR3 protein. The sample has about 130,000 distinct CDR3 sequences; around nine tenths are singletons. Both CD4+ and CD8+ T cells were negatively isolated, and TEMRA cells underwent FACS enrichment.

The chain joins TRBV6-5 to TRBJ1-2; D uncertain. This TCR was recovered from a human donor with multiple sclerosis. Sequenced sample: CD8+ T cells from PBMCs. CDR3 protein: CATGPGLILNGYTF. CDR3 nucleotide sequence: TGTGCCACCGGTCCAGGTCTCATCCTCAATGGCTACACCTTC.